Following are 20 T cell receptor beta chains from one sample sequenced in a study of CD8+ T cells in alopecia areata. Once RNA had been extracted, it was reverse transcribed into cDNA to act as the sequencing template. This table comes from immunoSEQ multiplex PCR, and its TCRdb copy is limited to in-frame clones, with some not included. The data show some 180,000 clones, with 56% seen just once and around 5% held by the top ten. Specimen: CD8+ T cells sorted from blood. The source is a human donor in good health.

V usage is TRBV2 and J usage is TRBJ2-1; tentative D call: TRBD2 (5 bases). V was clipped by 8 bases and J by 4 bases, with 9 bases between them. This CDR3 region has 12 residues. Germline V gene data show CDR1 as SNHLY and CDR2 as FYNNEI. As DNA, the CDR3 is TGTGCCAGCTTCACTAGTTACAATGAGCAGTTCTTC. Encoded protein: CASFTSYNEQFF.

In this sample, this clone turned up a few times. This rearrangement joins TRBV7-3 to TRBJ2-7; 9 positions match TRBD1. This CDR3 region has 13 residues. Germline-derived CDR1 and CDR2 are SGHTA and FQGTGA. The ends lost 5 bases at V and 5 bases at J; junction bases unmatched: 4. CDR3 amino acids: CASSPGQGNEQYF. CDR3 in DNA: TGTGCCAGCAGCCCGGGACAGGGTAACGAGCAGTACTTC.

The CDR3 sequence: CASSSDLANTIYF. In DNA form, the CDR3 reads TGTGCCAGCAGCTCAGATTTAGCGAACACCATATATTTT. V is TRBV11-2 and J is TRBJ1-3; D uncertain. The CDR3 totals 13 residues. Germline V gives CDR1 SGHAT, CDR2 FQNNGV. Trimming shortened V by 4 bases and J by 7 bases, and 11 bases separated the two germline ends.

The table lists this clone with a count of one. The chain has TRBV15 and TRBJ1-2, with 7 bases identical to TRBD1. With 5 bases clipped from V and 3 bases from J, the junction kept 9 bases outside the gene matches. The CDR3 extends over 15 amino acids. Germline assignment: CDR1 LNHNV and CDR2 YYDKDF (reference sequence). The CDR3 region is CATSDRVVGDYGYTF. The CDR3 DNA reads as TGTGCCACCAGCGACAGGGTAGTAGGGGACTATGGCTACACCTTC.

The rearrangement links TRBV7-6 to TRBJ2-7; the D gene is possibly TRBD1 (5 bases). The V and J ends lost 3 bases and 7 bases respectively, with 10 bases between them. The CDR3 consists of 12 residues. Germline V gene sequence: CDR1 SGHVS, CDR2 FNYEAQ. For the CDR3, the DNA is TGTGCCAGCAGCTTGGACAATGGGGAGCAGTACTTC. Encoded protein: CASSLDNGEQYF.

This clone was seen only a few times. The chain links TRBV27 to TRBJ2-5; 11 bases fit TRBD2. This CDR3 is 14 amino acids long. V shed 4 bases, J shed 5 bases, and the junction held 3 bases outside the gene matches. The germline V gene has CDR1 MNHEY and CDR2 SMNVEV (reference sequence). The CDR3 bases are TGTGCCAGCAGTTCCCGACTAGCGGGGGAGACCCAGTACTTC. This translates into CASSSRLAGETQYF.

V usage is TRBV13 and J usage is TRBJ1-2; D unresolved. Germline CDR1 is PRHDT and CDR2 is FYEKMQ (reference sequence). The CDR3 consists of 13 residues. Trimming cost V 0 bases and J 7 bases, with 9 bases left between them. The CDR3 DNA is TGTGCCAGCAGCTTAGGGCCGCTGGGTGGCTACACCTTC. Translation gives CASSLGPLGGYTF.

This clone was counted a single time. The V and J genes are TRBV19 and TRBJ2-7; no firm D call. Deletions cut 1 base from V and 5 bases from J, with 6 bases between. Germline V lookup: CDR1 LNHDA, CDR2 SQIVND (reference sequence). This CDR3 spans 12 amino acids. The CDR3 region has the DNA TGTGCCAGTAGTATAGGTGGGAACGAGCAGTACTTC. This gives the protein CASSIGGNEQYF.

The CDR3 coding sequence is TGTGCCAGCAGTGGGACAGGGGCTCGGGAGACCCAGTACTTC. It codes for CASSGTGARETQYF. The V gene is TRBV25-1, the J gene TRBJ2-5, with 9 bases fitting TRBD1. Germline CDR1 and CDR2: MGHDK and SYGVNS. Unmatched junction bases numbered 5, after V lost 4 bases and J lost 5 bases. This CDR3 is 14 amino acids long.

This clone has only a few counts. The chain is built from TRBV7-6 and TRBJ2-3; weak D call: TRBD2 (6 bases). CDR3 length equals 17 residues. V was pared by 2 bases and J by 3 bases, with 18 bases between. Germline V CDR1 and CDR2: SGHVS, FNYEAQ. The CDR3 bases are TGTGCCAGCAGCTTACCGTCTCCGAGGGAGGAGACAGATACGCAGTATTTT. Amino acid sequence: CASSLPSPREETDTQYF.

This clone was recorded a few times. The chain is built from TRBV29-1 and TRBJ2-5, with D perhaps TRBD1 (5 bases). Germline values: CDR1 SQVTM, CDR2 ANQGSEA. V shed 2 bases and J shed 3 bases, with 10 bases lying between them. CDR3 size: 13 residues. CDR3 protein: CSVEFKGKETQYF. The CDR3 DNA sequence: TGCAGCGTTGAATTTAAGGGGAAAGAGACCCAGTACTTC. Full variable domain (rest looked up from reference TRBV29-1 and TRBJ2-5): SAVISQKPSRDICQRGTSLTIQCQVDSQVTMMFWYRQQPGQSLTLIATANQGSEATYESGFVIDKFPISRPNLTFSTLTVSNMSPEDSSIYLCSVEFKGKETQYFGPGTRLLVL.

V usage is TRBV5-1 and J usage is TRBJ2-7; 7 bases map to TRBD1. In germline, CDR1 is SGHRS, CDR2 YFSETQ. The CDR3 totals 13 residues. V shed 0 bases and J 7 bases; nucleotides not matched to a gene: 4. CDR3 sequence: CASSLDTGVEQYF. CDR3 nucleotides: TGCGCCAGCAGCTTGGATACAGGGGTGGAGCAGTACTTC.

The chain recombines TRBV19 with TRBJ2-5, with TRBD2 matching 9 bases. The CDR3 loop spans 13 amino acids. Unmatched junction bases numbered 4, after V lost 6 bases and J lost 5 bases. Germline lookup yields CDR1 LNHDA and CDR2 SQIVND (reference sequence). The CDR3 DNA follows: TGTGCCAGTAGCCTCGCGGGGGGGGAGACCCAGTACTTC. Translation: CASSLAGGETQYF.

The V and J genes are TRBV13 and TRBJ2-4; D might be TRBD2 (6 bases). The germline V gene has CDR1 PRHDT and CDR2 FYEKMQ (reference sequence). There are 15 residues in the CDR3. The V end lost 0 bases, the J end lost 4 bases, and 10 bases lay between the germline ends. The CDR3 reads CASSLGPGGKNIQYF. CDR3 in DNA: TGTGCCAGCAGCTTAGGCCCCGGGGGAAAAAACATTCAGTACTTC.

This clone was found a few times. The rearrangement uses TRBV4-1 and TRBJ2-7; no clear D. This CDR3 has 13 amino acids. V lost 5 bases and J lost 3, with 11 bases in between. Germline V CDR1 and CDR2: MGHRA, YSYEKL. The CDR3: CASSSATDYEQYF. The CDR3 DNA reads as TGCGCCAGCAGCAGTGCCACGGACTACGAGCAGTACTTC.

The chain carries TRBV29-1 and TRBJ2-3, with TRBD2 identical over 15 bases. Germline loops: CDR1 SQVTM, CDR2 ANQGSEA. The CDR3 contains 18 residues. The J segment lost 4 bases and the V segment lost 6 bases, leaving 14 bases of the junction unmatched. This CDR3 is CSVVGLAGGLWNPDTQYF. CDR3 DNA: TGCAGCGTCGTCGGACTAGCGGGGGGGTTGTGGAACCCAGATACGCAGTATTTT.

In its sample, this clone was seen a few times. The V and J genes are TRBV11-2 and TRBJ2-5; the D gene is possibly TRBD2 (5 bases). Trimming removed 5 bases from V and 5 bases from J, with 12 bases in between. Germline values: CDR1 SGHAT, CDR2 FQNNGV. The CDR3 length is 13 residues. CDR3 sequence: CASSRRNGETQYF. Here the CDR3 DNA reads TGTGCCAGCAGCAGGAGGAACGGGGAGACCCAGTACTTC.

The V gene is TRBV27, the J gene TRBJ1-6, with 7 bases lining up with TRBD1. This CDR3 is built from 14 residues. Germline values: CDR1 MNHEY, CDR2 SMNVEV (reference sequence). The junction had 6 bases not matched to a gene; V was cut back by 7 bases and J by 6 bases. DNA for the CDR3: TGTGCCAGCACCTTAGGGACAGCTAATTCACCCCTCCACTTT. Translation gives CASTLGTANSPLHF.

The CDR3 region is CAWTHLSTGNTGELFF. DNA of the CDR3: TGTGCCTGGACGCATCTCTCTACAGGCAACACCGGGGAGCTGTTTTTT. This chain connects TRBV30 to TRBJ2-2, with D perhaps TRBD1 (5 bases). From germline, CDR1 is GTSNPN and CDR2 SVGIG (reference sequence). The length of the CDR3 is 16 residues. V was trimmed by 4 bases and J by 2 bases, leaving 17 bases between them. Drawing the rest from reference TRBV30 and TRBJ2-2, the complete variable domain is SQTIHQWPATLVQPVGSPLSLECTVEGTSNPNLYWYRQAAGRGLQLLFYSVGIGQISSEVPQNLSASRPQDRQFILSSKKLLLSDSGFYLCAWTHLSTGNTGELFFGEGSRLTVL.

The chain has TRBV19 and TRBJ2-6; D not resolved. Trimming removed 3 bases from V and 2 bases from J, with 8 bases in between. Germline loops: CDR1 LNHDA, CDR2 SQIVND (reference sequence). CDR3 length: 15 amino acids. The CDR3, as DNA: TGTGCCAGTAGTATTGTAGGTACTGGGGCCAACGTCCTGACTTTC. It codes for CASSIVGTGANVLTF.